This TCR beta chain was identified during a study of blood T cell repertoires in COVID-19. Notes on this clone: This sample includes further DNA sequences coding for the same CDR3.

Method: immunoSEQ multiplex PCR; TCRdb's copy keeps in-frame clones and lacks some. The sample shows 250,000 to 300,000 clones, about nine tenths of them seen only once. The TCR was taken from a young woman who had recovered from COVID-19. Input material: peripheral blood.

CDR3 residues: CASSLVDRGTDTQYF. Written as DNA, the CDR3 is TGTGCCAGCAGCCTCGTGGACAGGGGCACAGATACGCAGTATTTT. The chain combines TRBV11-2 with TRBJ2-3, with 8 bases aligning to TRBD1. Germline V gene data show CDR1 as SGHAT and CDR2 as FQNNGV. The V segment lost 5 bases and the J segment 1 base; nucleotides outside the gene matches: 5. CDR3 length: 15 amino acids.